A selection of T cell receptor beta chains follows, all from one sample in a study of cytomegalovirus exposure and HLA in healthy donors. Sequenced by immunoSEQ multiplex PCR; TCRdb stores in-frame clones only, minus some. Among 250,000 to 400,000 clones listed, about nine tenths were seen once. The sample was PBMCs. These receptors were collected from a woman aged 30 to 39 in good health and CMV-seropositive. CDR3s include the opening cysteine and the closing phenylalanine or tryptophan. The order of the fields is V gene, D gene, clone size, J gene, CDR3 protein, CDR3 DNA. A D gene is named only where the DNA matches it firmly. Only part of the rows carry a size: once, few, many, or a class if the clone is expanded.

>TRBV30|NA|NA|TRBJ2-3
CAWRDRLPTDTQYF
TGTGCCTGGAGGGACCGGCTGCCCACAGATACGCAGTATTTT
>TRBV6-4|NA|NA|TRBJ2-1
CASSRHSYNEQFF
TGTGCCAGCAGTCGTCACAGCTACAATGAGCAGTTCTTC
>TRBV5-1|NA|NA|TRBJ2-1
CASSLVPGAYNEQFF
TGCGCCAGCAGCTTGGTGCCGGGAGCTTACAATGAGCAGTTCTTC
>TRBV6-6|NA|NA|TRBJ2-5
CASSQLLETQYF
TGTGCCAGCAGCCAATTATTGGAGACCCAGTACTTC
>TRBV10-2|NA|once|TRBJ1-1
CASSEGGGPEAFF
TGCGCCAGCAGTGAGGGGGGCGGGCCTGAAGCTTTCTTT
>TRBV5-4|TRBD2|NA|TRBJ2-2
CASSLELAGGIGELFF
TGTGCCAGCAGCTTGGAACTAGCGGGGGGTATCGGGGAGCTGTTTTTT
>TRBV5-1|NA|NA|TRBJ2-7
CASSLENRDLASEQYF
TGCGCCAGCAGCTTGGAAAACCGGGACCTAGCTTCCGAGCAGTACTTC
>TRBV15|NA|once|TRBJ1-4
CATSRAGGKLGEKLFF
TGTGCCACCAGCAGAGCGGGTGGGAAACTGGGTGAAAAACTGTTTTTT
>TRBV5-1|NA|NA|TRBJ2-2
CASSFPDRENTGELFF
TGCGCCAGCAGCTTCCCGGACAGAGAGAACACCGGGGAGCTGTTTTTT
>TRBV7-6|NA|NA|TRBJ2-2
CASSSPGDTITGELFF
TGTGCCAGCAGCTCCCCCGGGGACACAATCACCGGGGAGCTGTTTTTT
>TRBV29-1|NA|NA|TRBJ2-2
CSVRGFETGELFF
TGCAGCGTTCGGGGTTTTGAGACCGGGGAGCTGTTTTTT
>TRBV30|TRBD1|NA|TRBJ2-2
CAWDPTGTGTGELFF
TGTGCCTGGGATCCCACCGGGACAGGGACCGGGGAGCTGTTTTTT
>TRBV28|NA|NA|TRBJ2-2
CASLSRSGELFF
TGTGCCTCTCTGAGTCGGTCCGGGGAGCTGTTTTTT
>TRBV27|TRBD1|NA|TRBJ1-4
CASRRGGDSGKLFF
TGTGCCAGTAGACGAGGCGGGGACAGCGGAAAACTGTTTTTT
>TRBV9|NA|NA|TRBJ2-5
CASSTGTTAGETQYF
TGTGCCAGCAGCACAGGGACCACTGCAGGGGAGACCCAGTACTTC
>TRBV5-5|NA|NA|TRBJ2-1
CASGKEASYNEQFF
TGTGCCAGCGGTAAGGAGGCCTCCTACAATGAGCAGTTCTTC
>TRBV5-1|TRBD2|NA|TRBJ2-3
CASSLATSADTQYF
TGCGCCAGCAGCTTGGCTACTAGCGCAGATACGCAGTATTTT
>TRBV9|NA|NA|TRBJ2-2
CASSGDFGGELFF
TGTGCCAGCAGCGGGGATTTTGGCGGGGAGCTGTTTTTT
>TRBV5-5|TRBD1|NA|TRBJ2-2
CASRSGTGSTGELFF
TGTGCCAGCAGATCCGGGACAGGGTCTACCGGGGAGCTGTTTTTT
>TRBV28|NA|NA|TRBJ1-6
CASSINRERAPLHF
TGTGCCAGCAGCATTAACAGGGAAAGGGCACCCCTCCACTTT
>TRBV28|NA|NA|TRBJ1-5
CASSQIGQPQHF
TGTGCCAGCAGCCAAATTGGCCAGCCCCAGCATTTT
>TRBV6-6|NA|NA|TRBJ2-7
CASSHPPSGAYEQYF
TGTGCCAGCAGTCATCCACCCTCGGGGGCCTACGAGCAGTACTTC
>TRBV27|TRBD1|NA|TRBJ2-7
CASSAQGYEQYF
TGTGCCAGCAGTGCACAGGGGTACGAGCAGTACTTC
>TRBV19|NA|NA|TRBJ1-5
CASRRGRAGNQPQHF
TGTGCCAGTAGAAGGGGCAGGGCTGGCAATCAGCCCCAGCATTTT
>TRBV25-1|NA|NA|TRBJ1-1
CASSELGVNTEAFF
TGTGCCAGCAGTGAATTGGGAGTAAACACTGAAGCTTTCTTT
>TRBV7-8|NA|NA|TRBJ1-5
CASSLGLGQPQHF
TGTGCCAGCAGCTTAGGTCTCGGCCAGCCCCAGCATTTT
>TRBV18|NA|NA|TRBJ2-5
CASSPIKGPQETQYF
TGTGCCAGCTCACCTATTAAGGGGCCCCAAGAGACCCAGTACTTC
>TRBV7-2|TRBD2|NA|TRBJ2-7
CASSGSSGRNSYEQYF
TGTGCCAGCAGCGGCTCTAGCGGGAGGAACTCCTACGAGCAGTACTTC
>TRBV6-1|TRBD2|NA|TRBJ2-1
CASSAGLVTSGYNEQFF
TGTGCCAGCAGTGCGGGACTAGTCACGTCAGGCTACAATGAGCAGTTCTTC
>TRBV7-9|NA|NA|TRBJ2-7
CASSFPGHGNYEQYF
TGTGCCAGCAGCTTCCCGGGACACGGGAACTACGAGCAGTACTTC
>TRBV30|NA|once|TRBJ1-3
CAWSRQGTGNTIYF
TGTGCCTGGAGTAGGCAGGGAACTGGAAACACCATATATTTT
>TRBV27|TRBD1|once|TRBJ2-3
CASSLQDRGPTDTQYF
TGTGCCAGCAGCTTACAGGACAGGGGGCCTACAGATACGCAGTATTTT
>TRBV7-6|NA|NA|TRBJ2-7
CASSVSRTEWYEQYF
TGTGCCAGCAGCGTAAGTCGGACTGAGTGGTACGAGCAGTACTTC
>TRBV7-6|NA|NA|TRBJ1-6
CASSLEGNSPLHF
TGTGCCAGCAGCTTAGAGGGTAATTCACCCCTCCACTTT
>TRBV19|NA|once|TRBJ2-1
CASRQAGMGNEQFF
TGTGCCAGTAGACAGGCGGGGATGGGAAATGAGCAGTTCTTC
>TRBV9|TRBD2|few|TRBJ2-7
CASSVDGLAQREQYF
TGTGCCAGCAGCGTAGACGGACTAGCCCAGAGGGAGCAGTACTTC